Listed here are 6 T cell receptor beta chains from one sample, sequenced in a study of PD-1 blockade in classical Hodgkin lymphoma. Here immunoSEQ multiplex PCR was the method, and the copy in TCRdb shows in-frame clones only, minus some. This sample carries around 96,000 clones, around 80% of them seen once, and the ten largest clones take 12%. Relapse after autologous stem cell transplantation occurred in every patient, and brentuximab vedotin exposure varied. This material consisted of peripheral blood mononuclear cells (PBMCs), taken at baseline. The source of these receptors is a human donor with classical Hodgkin lymphoma.

This clone was seen more than once but under ten times. The rearrangement links TRBV7-9 to TRBJ2-3; 9 nucleotides agree with TRBD2. CDR1 is SEHNR and CDR2 is FQNEAQ in the germline V gene (reference sequence). The CDR3 is made up of 17 amino acids. The V gene end was trimmed by 5 bases and the J gene end by 6 bases; junction bases not matched to a gene: 15. The DNA of the CDR3 is TGTGCCAGCAGCCCCGTAGTAGGGGCGGGAGGGCCCGATACGCAGTATTTT. It specifies CASSPVVGAGGPDTQYF.

The chain employs TRBV5-1 and TRBJ2-7, with D perhaps matching TRBD1 (7 bases). The germline gives CDR1 SGHRS, CDR2 YFSETQ. The CDR3 sequence is 13 residues long. V dropped 8 bases and J dropped 2 bases, with 14 bases sitting between them. DNA of the CDR3: TGCGCCAGTAAGCAGGGGGGCGCCTACGAGCAGTACTTC. The encoded protein is CASKQGGAYEQYF.

The sample holds a few counts of this clone. This chain uses TRBV19 with TRBJ2-7; perhaps TRBD2 as D (6 bases). Looked up from germline, CDR1 is LNHDA and CDR2 is SQIVND (reference sequence). Trimming took 3 bases from V and 1 from J, leaving 7 bases between them. CDR3 length: 13 residues. CDR3 DNA sequence: TGTGCCAGTAGTATCGGGGGTTCCTACGAGCAGTACTTC. Its translation is CASSIGGSYEQYF.

The chain links TRBV28 to TRBJ1-2; 10 nucleotides agree with TRBD1. V lost 2 bases to trimming and J lost 2 bases; unmatched junction nucleotides: 5. There are 16 residues in the CDR3. From germline, CDR1 is MDHEN and CDR2 SYDVKM. CDR3 in amino acids: CASSLVPGQGNYGYTF. CDR3 DNA: TGTGCCAGCAGTTTAGTCCCGGGACAGGGGAACTATGGCTACACCTTC.

The chain uses TRBV7-6 and TRBJ2-2, with 7 positions matching TRBD2. J lost 6 bases, V lost 1 base, and 5 bases had no gene match. This CDR3 is 15 amino acids long. The germline gives CDR1 SGHVS, CDR2 FNYEAQ. This CDR3 reads CASSLGGAGAGELFF. DNA for the CDR3: TGTGCCAGCAGCTTAGGGGGCGCGGGGGCCGGGGAGCTGTTTTTT. The full variable domain, in which reference TRBV7-6 and TRBJ2-2 provide the parts outside the CDR3, is GAGVSQSPRYKVTKRGQDVALRCDPISGHVSLYWYRQALGQGPEFLTYFNYEAQQDKSGLPNDRFSAERPEGSISTLTIQRTEQRDSAMYRCASSLGGAGAGELFFGEGSRLTVL.

This clone was found a few times. The J gene is TRBJ2-1, the V gene TRBV11-2; TRBD1 might be the D (5 bases). CDR1 is SGHAT and CDR2 is FQNNGV in the germline V gene. Trimming shortened V by 4 bases and J by 5 bases, and 12 bases separated the two germline ends. The CDR3 is 14 residues long. The CDR3 DNA reads TGTGCCAGCAGCTCCCTCAGGGCTAACAATGAGCAGTTCTTC. This gives the protein CASSSLRANNEQFF.